This TCR beta chain is from a study of shared clonotypes between healthy human individuals. Overall study: The plates for each donor numbered three CD4 naive, three CD4 memory, two CD8 naive and one CD8 memory.

The CDR3 has 16 amino acids. Germline CDR1 is SGDLS and CDR2 is YYNGEE. After removal of 4 bases from V and 0 bases from J, the junction contained 10 bases not matched to a gene. CD45RO-negative, CCR7-positively selected cells formed the naive CD8 fraction, excluding terminally differentiated effector memory CD45RA+ cells. TCRdb's copy holds only in-frame clones and misses some; the assay was immunoSEQ multiplex PCR. The sample holds approximately 600,000 clones, about 95% seen once. Study-wide findings and caveats: Memory subsets had estimated richness that was generally smaller than that of naive subsets.

Regarding this clone: Its target is unknown.

Material: naive CD8+ T cells sorted from blood. The chain combines TRBV9 with TRBJ2-7; TRBD1 matches at 7 bases. This TCR was recovered from a woman aged 30 to 39 in good health. The DNA of the CDR3 is TGTGCCAGCAGCCCTCCGGGACAGAAGAGCTCCTACGAGCAGTACTTC. As protein: CASSPPGQKSSYEQYF.